This entry lists 29 T cell receptor beta chains sequenced from one sample in a study of CXCR3-negative and CXCR3-positive naive CD8 T cells (dated by TCRdb to between 2018 and 2021). This sample was sequenced with a NextSeq 550. The Human TCR Profiling Kit (MiLaboratory) was used to make UMI-labeled 5' RACE TRB cDNA libraries. TCRdb reprocessed the reads and provides one entry for every CDR3 protein sequence; no DNA is given. The table for this sample shows about 57,000 distinct CDR3 sequences. In total, the top ten clones hold around 22% of the sample. The sample taken for sequencing was memory CD8+ T cells from blood. The cell subset or site label of this sample denotes: conventional CD8+ memory T cells (TMEM), sorted as controls. These receptors were obtained from a human donor in good health. Some clones in this sample may be carry-over from other donors' samples.

The chain is built from TRBV14 and TRBJ2-7. The CDR3 extends over 14 amino acids. CDR1 and CDR2 from the germline V gene are SGHDN and FVKESK. Here the CDR3 reads CASSAYGTSYEQYF. Full variable domain (rest looked up from reference TRBV14 and TRBJ2-7): EAGVTQFPSHSVIEKGQTVTLRCDPISGHDNLYWYRRVMGKEIKFLLHFVKESKQDESGMPNNRFLAERTGGTYSTLKVQPAELEDSGVYFCASSAYGTSYEQYFGPGTRLTVT.

This chain uses TRBV24-1 with TRBJ2-3; the D call from TCRdb, TRBD1, cannot be confirmed without DNA. The CDR3 spans 12 residues. The germline V gene has CDR1 KGHDR and CDR2 SFDVKD. The CDR3 loop is CATSEGVDTQYF.

The rearrangement joins TRBV3-1 to TRBJ1-1; no DNA is available, so the TRBD1 call from TCRdb remains unchecked. Per germline, CDR1 LGHDT and CDR2 YNNKEL (reference sequence). This CDR3 contains 15 residues. CDR3 sequence: CASTQGTGYGAEAFF.

V is TRBV5-6 and J is TRBJ2-3; TCRdb proposes TRBD1, but this gene call is untestable without DNA. The CDR3 length is 14 residues. Germline CDR1 SGHDT, CDR2 YYEEEE. This CDR3 reads CASSTDRRTDTQYF.

The chain joins TRBV20-1 to TRBJ2-1; the D call of TRBD2 rests on TCRdb alone, since no DNA is present to check it. This CDR3 comprises 15 residues. Germline values: CDR1 DFQATT, CDR2 SNEGSKA (reference sequence). CDR3 loop: CSAPPGTSGYNEQFF.

The chain joins TRBV12-3 or TRBV12-4 to TRBJ2-3; the TCRdb D gene call, TRBD1, has no DNA to confirm it. There are 12 residues in the CDR3. CDR3 in amino acids: CASSLGVDTQYF.

This chain links TRBV20-1 with TRBJ1-5. The CDR3 is 14 residues long. Germline V CDR1 and CDR2: DFQATT, SNEGSKA (reference sequence). CDR3 sequence: CSARDFGENQPQHF.

The rearrangement joins TRBV28 to TRBJ2-1; TCRdb proposes TRBD1, but this gene call is untestable without DNA. Looked up from germline, CDR1 is MDHEN and CDR2 is SYDVKM. The CDR3 runs 14 residues. The CDR3 sequence is CASSFLQGGNEQFF. The variable domain in full, with the rest retrieved from reference TRBV28 and TRBJ2-1, is DVKVTQSSRYLVKRTGEKVFLECVQDMDHENMFWYRQDPGLGLRLIYFSYDVKMKEKGDIPEGYSVSREKKERFSLILESASTNQTSMYLCASSFLQGGNEQFFGPGTRLTVL.

V gene TRBV20-1 combines with J gene TRBJ1-2. This CDR3 is built from 13 residues. From germline, CDR1 is DFQATT and CDR2 SNEGSKA (reference sequence). The CDR3 sequence: CSARVTEYYGYTF.

The chain carries TRBV19 and TRBJ2-2; TCRdb selects TRBD2, and the lack of DNA leaves this call unchecked. The CDR3 covers 17 residues. The germline V gene encodes CDR1 LNHDA and CDR2 SQIVND (reference sequence). The CDR3 spells CASSIEHSGRVNGELFF. Based on the CDR3 plus reference TRBV19 and TRBJ2-2, the full variable domain is DGGITQSPKYLFRKEGQNVTLSCEQNLNHDAMYWYRQDPGQGLRLIYYSQIVNDFQKGDIAEGYSVSREKKESFPLTVTSAQKNPTAFYLCASSIEHSGRVNGELFFGEGSRLTVL.

The CDR3 is CSVGWAGGAEAFF. The V call is TRBV29-1, the J call TRBJ1-1; TCRdb proposes TRBD1, but this gene call is untestable without DNA. The CDR3 is 13 amino acids. Germline CDR1 and CDR2: SQVTM and ANQGSEA. The complete variable domain, with remaining parts taken from reference TRBV29-1 and TRBJ1-1, reads SAVISQKPSRDICQRGTSLTIQCQVDSQVTMMFWYRQQPGQSLTLIATANQGSEATYESGFVIDKFPISRPNLTFSTLTVSNMSPEDSSIYLCSVGWAGGAEAFFGQGTRLTVV.

V usage is TRBV6-6 and J usage is TRBJ1-1; TCRdb's D call of TRBD1 is untestable without DNA. This CDR3 has 14 residues. Germline V gives CDR1 MNHNY, CDR2 SVGAGI (reference sequence). CDR3 in amino acids: CASSYSGEGTEAFF.

The V and J genes are TRBV29-1 and TRBJ1-2. The CDR3 sequence is 12 residues long. Germline values: CDR1 SQVTM, CDR2 ANQGSEA. The CDR3 is CSVVVGDYGYTF.

The chain has TRBV11-2 and TRBJ2-1; TCRdb returns TRBD1, unconfirmable since there is no DNA. The germline V gene has CDR1 SGHAT and CDR2 FQNNGV. The CDR3 is 16 residues long. The CDR3 loop is CASSSLGRESYNEQFF.

This chain links TRBV6-1 with TRBJ2-5; as DNA is missing, the TRBD2 call by TCRdb cannot be tested. Germline values: CDR1 MNHNS, CDR2 SASEGT. The CDR3 spans 15 residues. CDR3 amino acids: CASSLTTSGQETQYF.

V is TRBV18 and J is TRBJ2-3; with no DNA, the TCRdb D assignment of TRBD2 cannot be verified. CDR3 length: 16 amino acids. CDR1 KGHSH and CDR2 LQKENI come from the germline V gene. The CDR3 loop reads CASSPGAGGPPDTQYF.

CDR3: CSARDLAGTSQHF. The J gene is TRBJ1-5, the V gene TRBV20-1. The length of the CDR3 is 13 residues. CDR1 is DFQATT, CDR2 SNEGSKA, per germline (reference sequence).

V usage is TRBV29-1 and J usage is TRBJ1-2; TCRdb picks TRBD1, but there is no DNA to check that call. Germline values: CDR1 SQVTM, CDR2 ANQGSEA. The CDR3 covers 15 residues. CDR3 amino acids: CSVEDWGRSNYGYTF.

This rearrangement joins TRBV7-9 to TRBJ1-1. The CDR3 has 12 amino acids. Germline assignment: CDR1 SEHNR and CDR2 FQNEAQ (reference sequence). The CDR3 here is CASGGAGTEAFF. The complete variable domain, with remaining parts taken from reference TRBV7-9 and TRBJ1-1, reads DTGVSQNPRHKITKRGQNVTFRCDPISEHNRLYWYRQTLGQGPEFLTYFQNEAQLEKSRLLSDRFSAERPKGSFSTLEIQRTEQGDSAMYLCASGGAGTEAFFGQGTRLTVV.

The CDR3 region is CSANAGGDSNTEAFF. The gene calls are TRBV20-1 and TRBJ1-1; checking the TCRdb D call of TRBD1 is not possible without DNA. The V gene's germline CDR1 is DFQATT and CDR2 SNEGSKA (reference sequence). CDR3 length: 15 residues.

V usage is TRBV16 and J usage is TRBJ1-1. The CDR3 spans 11 residues. Germline values: CDR1 KGHSY, CDR2 FQNENV. The CDR3: CASSRTPEAFF.

V gene TRBV2 combines with J gene TRBJ2-2. The CDR3 sequence is 15 residues long. From germline, CDR1 is SNHLY and CDR2 FYNNEI. The CDR3 region is CASSEFQNKAGELFF.

The V call is TRBV5-1, the J call TRBJ2-1; without DNA, the TCRdb call of TRBD1 cannot be checked. Germline assignment: CDR1 SGHRS and CDR2 YFSETQ. The CDR3 runs to 15 residues. This CDR3 is CASIRTRTENNEQFF. Together with reference TRBV5-1 and TRBJ2-1, the CDR3 gives the full variable domain: KAGVTQTPRYLIKTRGQQVTLSCSPISGHRSVSWYQQTPGQGLQFLFEYFSETQRNKGNFPGRFSGRQFSNSRSEMNVSTLELGDSALYLCASIRTRTENNEQFFGPGTRLTVL.

The rearrangement links TRBV20-1 to TRBJ1-1. CDR1 and CDR2 from the germline V gene are DFQATT and SNEGSKA (reference sequence). This CDR3 region has 13 residues. The CDR3 loop reads CSARGADPIEAFF.

The V and J genes are TRBV20-1 and TRBJ1-3. This CDR3 comprises 15 residues. Germline V lookup: CDR1 DFQATT, CDR2 SNEGSKA (reference sequence). The CDR3 sequence is CSARGLSDSGNTIYF.

This chain uses TRBV2 with TRBJ2-1. Germline V gene sequence: CDR1 SNHLY, CDR2 FYNNEI. The CDR3 is 13 amino acids. Here the CDR3 reads CAPKIVPYNEQFF.

The chain recombines TRBV25-1 with TRBJ1-2; TCRdb picks TRBD1, but there is no DNA to check that call. This CDR3 is built from 16 residues. CDR1 and CDR2 (germline): MGHDK, SYGVNS. CDR3 loop: CASSEYTGGAGYGYTF.

This CDR3 reads CASRLPGQKNQPQHF. The genes are TRBV28 and TRBJ1-5; TCRdb's D call of TRBD1 is untestable without DNA. The CDR3 sequence is 15 residues long. The germline CDR1 and CDR2 sequences are MDHEN and SYDVKM.

The rearrangement uses TRBV6-4 and TRBJ1-2; TCRdb's D gene call, TRBD1, goes unchecked for lack of DNA. Germline V lookup: CDR1 MRHNA, CDR2 SNTAGT. The CDR3 is 15 amino acids. CDR3 sequence reads: CASSDTDRGLYGYTF.